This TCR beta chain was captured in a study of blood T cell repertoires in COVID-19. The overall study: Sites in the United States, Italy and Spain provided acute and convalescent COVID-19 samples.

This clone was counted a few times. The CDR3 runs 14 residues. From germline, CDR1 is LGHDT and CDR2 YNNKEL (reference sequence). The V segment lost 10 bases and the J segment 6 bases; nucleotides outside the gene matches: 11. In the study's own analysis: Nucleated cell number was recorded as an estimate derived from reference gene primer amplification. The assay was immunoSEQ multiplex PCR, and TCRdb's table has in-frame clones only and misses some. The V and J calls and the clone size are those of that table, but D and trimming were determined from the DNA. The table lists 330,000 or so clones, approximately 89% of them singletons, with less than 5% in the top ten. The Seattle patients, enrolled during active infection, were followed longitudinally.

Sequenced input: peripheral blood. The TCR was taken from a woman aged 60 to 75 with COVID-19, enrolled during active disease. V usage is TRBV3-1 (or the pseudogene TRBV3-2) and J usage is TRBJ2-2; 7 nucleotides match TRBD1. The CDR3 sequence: CATRGGFAAGELFF. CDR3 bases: TGTGCCACGCGAGGGGGCTTCGCCGCCGGGGAGCTGTTTTTT.